Listed here is a single T cell receptor beta chain. The CDR3 has 16 residues. Per germline, CDR1 SEHNR and CDR2 FQNEAQ (reference sequence). V lost 5 bases and J lost 4; bases outside the gene matches: 5. These data belong to a study of blood T cell repertoires in COVID-19. Libraries were prepared by immunoSEQ multiplex PCR; TCRdb keeps only in-frame clonotypes and omits some of them. The table lists 22,000 or so clones, around 88% of them singletons, with around 7.7% in the top ten. The TCR sequence derives from a woman aged 60-75 years with active COVID-19. Specimen: peripheral blood. The chain carries TRBV7-9 and TRBJ2-3; 14 positions agree with TRBD2. CDR3 coding DNA: TGTGCCAGCAGCATGGGGACTAGCGGGGGTTCAGATACGCAGTATTTT. Translated, it gives CASSMGTSGGSDTQYF.